The present entry profiles one T cell receptor (beta chain) with its context. Its antigen is currently unknown. The sample is drawn from a study of T cells in Graves' hyperthyroidism and ophthalmopathy. Study results and limitations: The majority of expanded thyroid clonotypes above 0.001 also appeared in blood.

J gave up 12 bases and V 1 base, and 11 bases lay outside the gene matches. This CDR3 spans 15 amino acids. Per germline, CDR1 LGHNA and CDR2 YNFKEQ. Ophthalmopathy patients showed a Clinical Activity Score of at least 3, NOSPECS grade of at least 4 and duration under 3 months. Exclusions: uncontrolled infection, other autoimmune disease, pregnancy, lactation. The PBMCs were taken from approximately 11 ml of fresh peripheral blood. Amplification of TCR beta CDR3 regions used RNA as the template. Using the HTBI primer set, a first-round RT-PCR was run on the TCR CDR3. From the multiplex PCR reads, TCRdb called clonotypes with MiXCR, one entry per CDR3 protein. Among about 400,000 distinct CDR3 sequences listed, over 12% were seen once.

The sequence was obtained from a man aged 50-60 years with Graves' ophthalmopathy. The chain couples TRBV4-2 to TRBJ2-2, with 7 nucleotides matching TRBD1. Material for sequencing was blood. The CDR3 DNA reads TGTGCCAGCAGCCAAGTTTCAGGCGACAGGGTCCAGCTGTTTTTT. Encoded protein: CASSQVSGDRVQLFF.